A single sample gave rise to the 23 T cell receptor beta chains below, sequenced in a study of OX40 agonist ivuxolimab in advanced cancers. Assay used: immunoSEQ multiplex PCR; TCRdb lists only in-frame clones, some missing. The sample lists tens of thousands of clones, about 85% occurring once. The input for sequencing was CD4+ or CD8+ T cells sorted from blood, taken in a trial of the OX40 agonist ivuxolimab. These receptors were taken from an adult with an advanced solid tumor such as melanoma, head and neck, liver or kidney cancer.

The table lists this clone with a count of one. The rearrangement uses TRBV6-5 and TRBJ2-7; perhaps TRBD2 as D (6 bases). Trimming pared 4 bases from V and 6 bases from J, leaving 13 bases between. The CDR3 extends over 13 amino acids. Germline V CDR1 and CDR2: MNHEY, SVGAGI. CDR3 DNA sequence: TGTGCCAGCAGTTTCACCACTAGCTCCGAGCAGTACTTC. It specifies CASSFTTSSEQYF.

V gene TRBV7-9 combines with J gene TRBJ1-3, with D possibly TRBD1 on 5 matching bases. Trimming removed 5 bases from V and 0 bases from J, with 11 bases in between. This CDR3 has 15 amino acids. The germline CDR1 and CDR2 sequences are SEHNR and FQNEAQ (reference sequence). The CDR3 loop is CASSNDRDSGNTIYF. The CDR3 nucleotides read TGTGCCAGCAGCAATGACAGAGACTCTGGAAACACCATATATTTT. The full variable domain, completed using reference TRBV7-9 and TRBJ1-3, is DTGVSQNPRHKITKRGQNVTFRCDPISEHNRLYWYRQTLGQGPEFLTYFQNEAQLEKSRLLSDRFSAERPKGSFSTLEIQRTEQGDSAMYLCASSNDRDSGNTIYFGEGSWLTVV.

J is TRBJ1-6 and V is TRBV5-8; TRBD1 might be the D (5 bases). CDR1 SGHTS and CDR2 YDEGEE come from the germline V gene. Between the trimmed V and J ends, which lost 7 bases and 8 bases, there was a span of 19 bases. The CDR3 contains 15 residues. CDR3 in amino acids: CASPILAGLDSPLHF. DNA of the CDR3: TGTGCCAGCCCTATCTTGGCAGGGCTTGATTCACCCCTCCACTTT.

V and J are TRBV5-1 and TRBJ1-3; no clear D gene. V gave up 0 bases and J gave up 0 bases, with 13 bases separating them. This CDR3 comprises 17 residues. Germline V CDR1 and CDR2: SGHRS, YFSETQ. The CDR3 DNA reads TGCGCCAGCAGCTTGGGTCTCGGTCCGGGCTCTGGAAACACCATATATTTT. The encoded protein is CASSLGLGPGSGNTIYF.

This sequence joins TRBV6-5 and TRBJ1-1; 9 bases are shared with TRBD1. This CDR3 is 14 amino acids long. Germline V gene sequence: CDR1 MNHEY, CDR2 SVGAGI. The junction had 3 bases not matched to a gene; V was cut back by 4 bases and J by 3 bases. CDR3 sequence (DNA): TGTGCCAGCAGTTGGGGACAGGGCGACACTGAAGCTTTCTTT. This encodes CASSWGQGDTEAFF.

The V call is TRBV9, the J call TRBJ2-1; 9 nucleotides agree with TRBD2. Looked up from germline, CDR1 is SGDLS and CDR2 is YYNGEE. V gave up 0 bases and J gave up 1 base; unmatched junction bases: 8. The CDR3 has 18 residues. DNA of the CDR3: TGTGCCAGCAGCGTAGGGAGTAGCGGGGGCGAATCCTACAATGAGCAGTTCTTC. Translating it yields CASSVGSSGGESYNEQFF.

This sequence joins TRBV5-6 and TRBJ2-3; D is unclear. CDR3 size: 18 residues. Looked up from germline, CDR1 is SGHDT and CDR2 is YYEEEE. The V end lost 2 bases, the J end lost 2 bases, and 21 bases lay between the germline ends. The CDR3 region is CASSFRQPATRTTDTQYF. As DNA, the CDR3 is TGTGCCAGCAGCTTCCGTCAACCGGCGACAAGAACCACAGATACGCAGTATTTT.

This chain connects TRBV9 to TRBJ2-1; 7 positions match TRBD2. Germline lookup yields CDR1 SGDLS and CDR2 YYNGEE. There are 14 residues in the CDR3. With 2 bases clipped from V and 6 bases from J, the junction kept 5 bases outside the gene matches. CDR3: CASSVGASGNEQFF. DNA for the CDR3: TGTGCCAGCAGCGTCGGGGCTAGCGGCAATGAGCAGTTCTTC. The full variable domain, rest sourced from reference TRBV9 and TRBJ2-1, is DSGVTQTPKHLITATGQRVTLRCSPRSGDLSVYWYQQSLDQGLQFLIQYYNGEERAKGNILERFSAQQFPDLHSELNLSSLELGDSALYFCASSVGASGNEQFFGPGTRLTVL.

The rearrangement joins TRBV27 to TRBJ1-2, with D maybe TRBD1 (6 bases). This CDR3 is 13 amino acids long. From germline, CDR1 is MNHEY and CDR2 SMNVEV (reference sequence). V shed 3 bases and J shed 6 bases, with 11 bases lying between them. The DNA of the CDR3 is TGTGCCAGCAGTTTCTCAGGGGCGGATGGCTACACCTTC. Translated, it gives CASSFSGADGYTF.

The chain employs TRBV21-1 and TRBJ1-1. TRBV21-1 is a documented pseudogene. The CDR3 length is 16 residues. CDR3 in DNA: TGTGCCAGCAGCTCCAAGCGGGGGCTGTGCAACACTGAAGCTTTCTTT. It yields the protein CASSSKRGLCNTEAFF.

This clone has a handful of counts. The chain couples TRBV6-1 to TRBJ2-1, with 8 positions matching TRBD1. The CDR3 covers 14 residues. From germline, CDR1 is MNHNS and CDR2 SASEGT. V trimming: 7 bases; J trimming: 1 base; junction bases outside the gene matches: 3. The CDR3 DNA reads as TGTGCCAGCATCCGACAGGGGTCCTACAATGAGCAGTTCTTC. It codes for CASIRQGSYNEQFF.

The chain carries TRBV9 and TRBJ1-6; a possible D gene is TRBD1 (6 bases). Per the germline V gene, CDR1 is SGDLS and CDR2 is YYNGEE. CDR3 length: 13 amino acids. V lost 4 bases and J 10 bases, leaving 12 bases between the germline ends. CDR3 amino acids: CASSPTRGSPLHF. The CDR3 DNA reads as TGTGCCAGCAGCCCCACCAGGGGATCACCCCTCCACTTT.

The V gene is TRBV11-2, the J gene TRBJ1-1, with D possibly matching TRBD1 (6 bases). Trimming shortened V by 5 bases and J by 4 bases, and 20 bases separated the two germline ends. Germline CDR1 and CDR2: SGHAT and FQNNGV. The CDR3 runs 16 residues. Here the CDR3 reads CASSPKGGGKGTEAFF. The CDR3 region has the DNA TGTGCCAGCAGCCCCAAAGGGGGGGGGAAAGGCACTGAAGCTTTCTTT.

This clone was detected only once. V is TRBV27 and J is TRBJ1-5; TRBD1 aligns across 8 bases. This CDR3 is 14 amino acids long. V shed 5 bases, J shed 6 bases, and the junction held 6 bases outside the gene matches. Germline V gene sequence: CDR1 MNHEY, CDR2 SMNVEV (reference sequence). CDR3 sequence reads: CASSAQGAGQPQHF. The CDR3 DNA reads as TGTGCCAGCAGTGCCCAGGGGGCGGGTCAGCCCCAGCATTTT.

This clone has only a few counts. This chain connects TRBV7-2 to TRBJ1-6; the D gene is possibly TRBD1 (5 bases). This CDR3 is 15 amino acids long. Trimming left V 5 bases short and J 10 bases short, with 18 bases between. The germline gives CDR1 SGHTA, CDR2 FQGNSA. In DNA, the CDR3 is TGTGCCAGCAGCCCCCTCCAGGGCCTACAATCACCCCTCCACTTT. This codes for CASSPLQGLQSPLHF.

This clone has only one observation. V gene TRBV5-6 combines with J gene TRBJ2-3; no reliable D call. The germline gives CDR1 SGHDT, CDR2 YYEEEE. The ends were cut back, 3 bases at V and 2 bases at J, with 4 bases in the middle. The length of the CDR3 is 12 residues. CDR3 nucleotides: TGTGCCAGCAGCTACATCACAGATACGCAGTATTTT. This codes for CASSYITDTQYF.

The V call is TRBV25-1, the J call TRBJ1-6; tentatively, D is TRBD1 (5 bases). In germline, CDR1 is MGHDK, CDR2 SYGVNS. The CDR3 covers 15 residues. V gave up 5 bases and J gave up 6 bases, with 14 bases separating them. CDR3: CASSRGVARNSPLHF. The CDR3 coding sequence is TGTGCCAGCAGTCGAGGGGTAGCCCGTAATTCACCCCTCCACTTT.

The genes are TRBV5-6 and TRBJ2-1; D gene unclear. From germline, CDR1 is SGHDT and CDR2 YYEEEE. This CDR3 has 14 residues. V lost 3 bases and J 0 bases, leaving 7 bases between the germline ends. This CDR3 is CASSSVSSYNEQFF. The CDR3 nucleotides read TGTGCCAGCAGCTCGGTAAGCTCCTACAATGAGCAGTTCTTC.

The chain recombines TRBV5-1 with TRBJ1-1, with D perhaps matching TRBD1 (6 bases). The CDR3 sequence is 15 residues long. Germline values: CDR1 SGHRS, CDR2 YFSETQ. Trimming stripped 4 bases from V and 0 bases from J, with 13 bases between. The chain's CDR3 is CASSRGDTMNTEAFF. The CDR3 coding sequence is TGCGCCAGCAGCAGGGGGGACACTATGAACACTGAAGCTTTCTTT.

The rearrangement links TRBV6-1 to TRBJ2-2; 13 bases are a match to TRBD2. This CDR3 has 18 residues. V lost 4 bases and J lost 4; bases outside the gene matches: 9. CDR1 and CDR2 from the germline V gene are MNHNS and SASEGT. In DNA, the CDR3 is TGTGCCAGCAGTGGGACTAGCGGGGGAGACCGCGGCACCGGGGAGCTGTTTTTT. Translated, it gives CASSGTSGGDRGTGELFF.

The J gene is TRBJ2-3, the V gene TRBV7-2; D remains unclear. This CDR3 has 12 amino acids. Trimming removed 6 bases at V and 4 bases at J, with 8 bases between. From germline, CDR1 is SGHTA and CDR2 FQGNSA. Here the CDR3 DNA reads TGTGCCAGCAGTGAAAGTGCAGATACGCAGTATTTT. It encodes CASSESADTQYF.

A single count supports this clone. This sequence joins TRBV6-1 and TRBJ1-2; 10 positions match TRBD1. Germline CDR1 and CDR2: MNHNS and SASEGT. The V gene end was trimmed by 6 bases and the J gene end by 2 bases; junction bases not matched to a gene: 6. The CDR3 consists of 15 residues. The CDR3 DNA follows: TGTGCCAGCAGCCGACAGGGGGCCGGGAACTATGGCTACACCTTC. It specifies CASSRQGAGNYGYTF.

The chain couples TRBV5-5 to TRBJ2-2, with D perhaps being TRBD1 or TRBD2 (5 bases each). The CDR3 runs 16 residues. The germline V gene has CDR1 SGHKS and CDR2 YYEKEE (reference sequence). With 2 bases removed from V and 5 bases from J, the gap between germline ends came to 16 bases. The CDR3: CASSLLVGRNTGELFF. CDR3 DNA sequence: TGTGCCAGCAGCTTACTAGTGGGGCGGAATACCGGGGAGCTGTTTTTT.